This TCR beta chain came from a study of blood T cell repertoires in COVID-19 (dated by TCRdb to 2020 to 2022). With respect to the entire study: Samples covering the acute and convalescent phases of COVID-19 were provided by collaborators in the United States, Italy and Spain. Nearly every sample came with metadata listing a de-identified subject ID, COVID-19 status, age in years and sex. HLA class I and class II types, where available, came from metadata supplied by the sample provider rather than from assay-based typing. Samples were obtained from the ongoing ImmuneRACE study (first 160 participants) and from over 1,000 subjects provided by 6 global collaborators. The material from the prospective study consisted of cDNA or gDNA derived from T cells, B-cell-depleted T cells, or PBMCs. A freely available public database, intended as a resource for researchers studying the immune response to SARS-CoV-2, is where the repertoires were released. The dataset comprised deeply sampled blood TCRbeta repertoires from subjects exposed to, actively infected with, or recovered from COVID-19.

This clone appeared once. Its recognized antigen is unknown. No per-base quality is available; no much larger clone lies one base away. The study at large found these results: Clinical and demographic metadata were provided uncurated, with the amount varying by source and participant.

In Seattle, one collaborating source enrolled patients while the infection was active and tracked those patients longitudinally over the course of disease. Collaborating institutions collected whole blood in K2EDTA tubes following their own protocols. For TCRbeta analysis, collaborator samples were shipped as frozen whole blood, as isolated PBMCs, or as DNA extracted from either sample type. The immunoSEQ Assay, a bias-controlled multiplex PCR, was used to amplify TCRbeta CDR3 regions from genomic DNA. In the authors' own workflow: The number of nucleated cells in each sample was estimated from the amplification of reference gene primers within the assay. Sequence reads were collapsed and filtered to measure the absolute abundance of every unique TCRbeta CDR3 rearrangement. Productive Simpson clonality was computed per sample as the square root of Simpson's diversity index over productive rearrangements. As stored in TCRdb, this immuneACCESS dataset retains in-frame rearrangements with V and J assigned. A fraction of the clones does not appear; measured against another copy, unresolved V genes explain less than half of the discrepancy, and the remainder lacks a known reason. For V, J and clone size, that table is used; D and trimming come from the DNA. In this sample the table shows 75,000 to 95,000 clones, approximately 79% of which occur a single time. Jointly, the top ten make up 3.5% to 4% of the sample.

The sequencing sample was made of peripheral blood. The sequence came from a man between 65 and 85 years old with COVID-19, enrolled during active disease.

CDR3 protein: CASGHLAGMNEQFF. The DNA is as follows: TGTGCTAGTGGTCACTTAGCGGGAATGAATGAGCAGTTCTTC. The receptor chain draws on TRBV12-5 and TRBJ2-1; 8 junctional bases match TRBD2. Counted from cysteine to phenylalanine, this CDR3 has 14 amino acids. Left in the record is the CDR3 DNA by itself, 42 bases read in frame from the first base. Compared with germline, V lacks 5 bases and J lacks 7 bases; bases without a gene match: 7. The germline V gene sets CDR1 to LGHNT and CDR2 to FRNRAP. The full variable domain, completed from the reference TRBV12-5 and TRBJ2-1 proteins outside the CDR3, reads DARVTQTPRHKVTEMGQEVTMRCQPILGHNTVFWYRQTMMQGLELLAYFRNRAPLDDSGMPKDRFSAEMPDATLATLKIQPSEPRDSAVYFCASGHLAGMNEQFFGPGTRLTVL.